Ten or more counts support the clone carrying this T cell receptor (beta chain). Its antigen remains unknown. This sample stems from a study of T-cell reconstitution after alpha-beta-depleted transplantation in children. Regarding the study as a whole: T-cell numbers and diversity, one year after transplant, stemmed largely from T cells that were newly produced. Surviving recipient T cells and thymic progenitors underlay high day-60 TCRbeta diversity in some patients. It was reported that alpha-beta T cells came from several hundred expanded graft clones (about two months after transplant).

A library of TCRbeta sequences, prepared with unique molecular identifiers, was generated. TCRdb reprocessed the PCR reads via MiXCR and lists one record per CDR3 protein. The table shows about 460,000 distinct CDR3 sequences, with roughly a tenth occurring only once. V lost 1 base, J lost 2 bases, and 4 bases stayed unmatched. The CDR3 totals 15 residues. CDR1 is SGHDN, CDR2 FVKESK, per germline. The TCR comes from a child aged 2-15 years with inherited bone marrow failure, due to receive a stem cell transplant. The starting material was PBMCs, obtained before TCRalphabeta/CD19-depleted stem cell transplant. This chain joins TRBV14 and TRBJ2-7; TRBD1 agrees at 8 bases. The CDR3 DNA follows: TGTGCCAGCAGCCAAGTAGCACAGGGGGCCTACGAGCAGTACTTC. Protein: CASSQVAQGAYEQYF.